Below, 12 T cell receptor beta chains from the same sample are listed, as sequenced in a study of cytomegalovirus exposure and HLA in healthy donors. Libraries were prepared by immunoSEQ multiplex PCR; TCRdb keeps only in-frame clonotypes and omits some of them. This sample has around 190,000 clones; about 83% occur once, and the top ten carry roughly 1.5%. The sequenced sample was PBMCs. These receptors were collected from a young woman in good health and CMV-seronegative.

The chain is built from TRBV19 and TRBJ1-5; D is possibly TRBD1 (5 bases). CDR1 LNHDA and CDR2 SQIVND come from the germline V gene (reference sequence). The CDR3 consists of 15 residues. Trimming cost V 5 bases and J 5 bases, with 16 bases left between them. CDR3 coding DNA: TGTGCCAGTAGTGAAGCAGGGAGGGAGGATCAGCCCCAGCATTTT. It codes for CASSEAGREDQPQHF.

The V and J genes are TRBV5-1 and TRBJ1-2; 11 bases fit TRBD1. The CDR3 extends over 14 amino acids. V shed 7 bases and J 5 bases; nucleotides not matched to a gene: 7. CDR1 and CDR2 from the germline V gene are SGHRS and YFSETQ. Here the CDR3 reads CASRLGQGDYGYTF. The CDR3 bases are TGCGCCAGCCGGCTGGGACAGGGGGATTATGGCTACACCTTC.

This rearrangement joins TRBV5-6 to TRBJ2-3; 9 nucleotides agree with TRBD2. The CDR3 spans 14 residues. Germline V gene data show CDR1 as SGHDT and CDR2 as YYEEEE. V was pared by 4 bases and J by 4 bases, with 4 bases of the junction left unmatched. Written as DNA, the CDR3 is TGTGCCAGCAGCCCCGGGACTAGCCCAGATACGCAGTATTTT. Protein sequence: CASSPGTSPDTQYF.

The V and J genes are TRBV7-2 and TRBJ2-3, with D perhaps TRBD2 (6 bases). Germline CDR1 and CDR2: SGHTA and FQGNSA. This CDR3 is 14 amino acids long. V lost 1 base and J lost 4, with 9 bases in between. The CDR3 region is CASSLDSGPDTQYF. DNA for the CDR3: TGTGCCAGCAGCTTAGATAGCGGCCCAGATACGCAGTATTTT.

The V and J genes are TRBV11-2 and TRBJ2-1; TRBD1 matches 7 bases. V was clipped by 1 base and J by 5 bases; unmatched bases: 5. This CDR3 contains 15 residues. Germline CDR1 SGHAT, CDR2 FQNNGV. The CDR3 nucleotides are TGTGCCAGCAGCTTAGGTACAGGGGTACACAATGAGCAGTTCTTC. Translation gives CASSLGTGVHNEQFF.

V gene TRBV11-2 combines with J gene TRBJ2-2; no clear D. Deletions cut 0 bases from V and 7 bases from J, with 9 bases between. The CDR3 length is 14 residues. Germline assignment: CDR1 SGHAT and CDR2 FQNNGV. The CDR3 protein is CASSLEFSGGELFF. The CDR3 DNA is TGTGCCAGCAGCTTAGAATTCTCGGGCGGGGAGCTGTTTTTT. Full variable domain (rest looked up from reference TRBV11-2 and TRBJ2-2): EAGVAQSPRYKIIEKRQSVAFWCNPISGHATLYWYQQILGQGPKLLIQFQNNGVVDDSQLPKDRFSAERLKGVDSTLKIQPAKLEDSAVYLCASSLEFSGGELFFGEGSRLTVL.

V and J are TRBV7-2 and TRBJ2-7; D ambiguous. CDR3 length: 14 amino acids. Trimming pared 2 bases from V and 0 bases from J, leaving 8 bases between. The germline gives CDR1 SGHTA, CDR2 FQGNSA. CDR3: CASSLSPGSYEQYF. CDR3 nucleotide sequence: TGTGCCAGCAGCTTATCTCCGGGCTCCTACGAGCAGTACTTC.

The chain employs TRBV6-5 and TRBJ2-7; D is possibly TRBD1 (6 bases). The ends were cut back, 5 bases at V and 2 bases at J, with 10 bases in the middle. Germline assignment: CDR1 MNHEY and CDR2 SVGAGI. The CDR3 spans 13 residues. As DNA, the CDR3 is TGTGCCAGCAGTATCACAGGGACCTACGAGCAGTACTTC. Its translation: CASSITGTYEQYF.

The chain recombines TRBV7-2 with TRBJ2-7; D remains ambiguous. Germline V gene lookup returns CDR1 SGHTA and CDR2 FQGNSA. This CDR3 is 10 amino acids long. V dropped 5 bases and J dropped 3 bases, with 2 bases sitting between them. The CDR3: CASSHYEQYF. The CDR3 DNA sequence: TGTGCCAGCAGCCACTACGAGCAGTACTTC. The whole variable domain, filled in from reference TRBV7-2 and TRBJ2-7, reads GAGVSQSPSNKVTEKGKDVELRCDPISGHTALYWYRQSLGQGLEFLIYFQGNSAPDKSGLPSDRFSAERTGGSVSTLTIQRTQQEDSAVYLCASSHYEQYFGPGTRLTVT.

This clone has only a few counts. The chain carries TRBV9 and TRBJ2-7; D gene uncertain. V lost 0 bases and J 4 bases, leaving 8 bases between the germline ends. This CDR3 is built from 13 residues. Germline CDR1 and CDR2: SGDLS and YYNGEE. In DNA form, the CDR3 reads TGTGCCAGCAGCGTAGAAGCTTCGTACGAGCAGTACTTC. Its protein is CASSVEASYEQYF.

The chain joins TRBV9 to TRBJ2-7; perhaps TRBD1 as D (6 bases). Trimming removed 4 bases from V and 3 bases from J, with 11 bases in between. The CDR3 loop spans 13 amino acids. The V gene's germline CDR1 is SGDLS and CDR2 YYNGEE. The CDR3 bases are TGTGCCAGCAGCCACCTGGACAGCTACGAGCAGTACTTC. It codes for CASSHLDSYEQYF.

Concerning this clone itself: Since a much larger clone is just one base distant, this may be a read error. The chain couples TRBV7-8 to TRBJ1-1, with a weak D call TRBD1 (5 bases). Per the germline V gene, CDR1 is SGHVS and CDR2 is FQNEAQ. CDR3 length: 14 amino acids. V dropped 1 base and J dropped 1 base, with 7 bases sitting between them. CDR3 sequence: CASSLVDRNTEAFF. The CDR3, as DNA: TGTGCCAGCAGCTTAGTAGACAGGAACACTGAAGCTTTCTTT. The whole variable domain, remainder taken from reference TRBV7-8 and TRBJ1-1, is GAGVSQSPRYKVAKRGQDVALRCDPISGHVSLFWYQQALGQGPEFLTYFQNEAQLDKSGLPSDRFFAERPEGSVSTLKIQRTQQEDSAVYLCASSLVDRNTEAFFGQGTRLTVV.